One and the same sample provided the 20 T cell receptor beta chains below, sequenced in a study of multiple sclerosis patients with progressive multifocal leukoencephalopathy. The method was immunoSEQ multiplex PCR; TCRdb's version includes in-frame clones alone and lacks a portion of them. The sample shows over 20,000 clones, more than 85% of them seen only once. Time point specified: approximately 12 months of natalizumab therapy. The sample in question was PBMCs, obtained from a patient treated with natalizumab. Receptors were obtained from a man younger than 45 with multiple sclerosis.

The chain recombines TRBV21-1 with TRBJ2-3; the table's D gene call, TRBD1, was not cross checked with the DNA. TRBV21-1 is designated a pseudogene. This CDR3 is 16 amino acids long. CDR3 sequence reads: CASRHYRDRGADTQYF. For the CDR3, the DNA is TGTGCCAGCAGACATTACCGGGACAGGGGTGCAGATACGCAGTATTTT.

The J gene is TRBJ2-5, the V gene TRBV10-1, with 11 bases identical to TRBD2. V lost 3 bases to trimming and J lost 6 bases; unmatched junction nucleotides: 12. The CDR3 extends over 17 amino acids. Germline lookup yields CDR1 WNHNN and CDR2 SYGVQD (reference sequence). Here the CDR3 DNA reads TGCGCCAGCAGTGACCCGATGGCTAGCGGGGGGCGACAGACCCAGTACTTC. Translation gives CASSDPMASGGRQTQYF.

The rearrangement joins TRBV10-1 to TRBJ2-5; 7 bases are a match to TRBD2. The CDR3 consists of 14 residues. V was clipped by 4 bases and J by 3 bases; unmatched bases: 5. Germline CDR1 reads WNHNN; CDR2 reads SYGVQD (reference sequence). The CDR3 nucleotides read TGCGCCAGCAGTGCCCCTAGCGGTAAAGAGACCCAGTACTTC. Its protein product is CASSAPSGKETQYF.

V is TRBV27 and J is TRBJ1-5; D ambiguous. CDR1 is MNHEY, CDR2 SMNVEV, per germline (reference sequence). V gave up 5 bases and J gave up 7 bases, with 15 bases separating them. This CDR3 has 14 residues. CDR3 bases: TGTGCCAGCAGTGTCACACTGGCTGGGCAGCCCCAGCATTTT. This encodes CASSVTLAGQPQHF.

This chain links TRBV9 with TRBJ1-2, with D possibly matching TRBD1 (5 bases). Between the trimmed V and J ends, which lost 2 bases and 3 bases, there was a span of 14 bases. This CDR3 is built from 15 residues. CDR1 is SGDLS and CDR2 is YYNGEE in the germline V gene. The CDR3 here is CASSVQGNYDYGYTF. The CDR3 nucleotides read TGTGCCAGCAGCGTTCAGGGCAACTACGACTATGGCTACACCTTC.

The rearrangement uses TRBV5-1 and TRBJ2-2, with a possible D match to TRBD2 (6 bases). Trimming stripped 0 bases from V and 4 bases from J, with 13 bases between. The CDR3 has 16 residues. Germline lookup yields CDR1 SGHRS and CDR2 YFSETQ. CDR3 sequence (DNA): TGCGCCAGCAGCTTGGGGGGAGGAGAACTCACCGGGGAGCTGTTTTTT. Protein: CASSLGGGELTGELFF.

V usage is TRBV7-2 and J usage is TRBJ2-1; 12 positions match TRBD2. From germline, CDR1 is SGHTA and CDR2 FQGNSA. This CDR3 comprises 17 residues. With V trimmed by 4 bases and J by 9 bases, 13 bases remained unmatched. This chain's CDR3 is CASSSTSGRLGYGEQFF. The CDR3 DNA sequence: TGTGCCAGCAGCTCAACTAGCGGGAGGCTGGGGTACGGTGAGCAGTTCTTC.

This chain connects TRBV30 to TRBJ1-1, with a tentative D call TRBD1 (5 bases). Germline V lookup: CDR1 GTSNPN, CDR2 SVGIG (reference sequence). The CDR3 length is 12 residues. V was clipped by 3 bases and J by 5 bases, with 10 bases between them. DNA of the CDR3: TGTGCCTGGAGCGGTTGGGGGACTGAAGCTTTCTTT. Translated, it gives CAWSGWGTEAFF.

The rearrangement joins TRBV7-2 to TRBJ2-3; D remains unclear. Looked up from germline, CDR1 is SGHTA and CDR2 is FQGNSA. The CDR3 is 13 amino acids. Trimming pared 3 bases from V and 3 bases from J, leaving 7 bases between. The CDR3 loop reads CASSFVGTDTQYF. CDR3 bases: TGTGCCAGCAGCTTCGTAGGAACAGATACGCAGTATTTT. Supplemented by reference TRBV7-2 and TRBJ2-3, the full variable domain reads GAGVSQSPSNKVTEKGKDVELRCDPISGHTALYWYRQSLGQGLEFLIYFQGNSAPDKSGLPSDRFSAERTGGSVSTLTIQRTQQEDSAVYLCASSFVGTDTQYFGPGTRLTVL.

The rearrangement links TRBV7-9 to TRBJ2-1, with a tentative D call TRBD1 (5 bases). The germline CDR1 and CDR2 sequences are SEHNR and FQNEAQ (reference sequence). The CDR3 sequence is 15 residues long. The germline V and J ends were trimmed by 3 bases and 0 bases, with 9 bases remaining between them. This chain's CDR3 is CASSFGAVSYNEQFF. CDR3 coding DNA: TGTGCCAGCAGCTTTGGGGCAGTCTCCTACAATGAGCAGTTCTTC.

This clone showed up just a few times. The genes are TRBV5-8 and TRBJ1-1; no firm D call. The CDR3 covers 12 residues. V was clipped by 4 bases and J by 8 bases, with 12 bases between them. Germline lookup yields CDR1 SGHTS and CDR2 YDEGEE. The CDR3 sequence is CASSLLYGEAFF. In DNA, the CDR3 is TGTGCCAGCAGCCTCCTGTACGGAGAAGCTTTCTTT.

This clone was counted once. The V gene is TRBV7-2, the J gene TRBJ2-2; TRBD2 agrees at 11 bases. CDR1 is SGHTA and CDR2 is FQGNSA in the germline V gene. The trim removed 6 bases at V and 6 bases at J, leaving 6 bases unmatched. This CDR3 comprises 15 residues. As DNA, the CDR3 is TGTGCCAGCAGTACTAGCGGGAGTACGTCCGGGGAGCTGTTTTTT. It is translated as CASSTSGSTSGELFF.

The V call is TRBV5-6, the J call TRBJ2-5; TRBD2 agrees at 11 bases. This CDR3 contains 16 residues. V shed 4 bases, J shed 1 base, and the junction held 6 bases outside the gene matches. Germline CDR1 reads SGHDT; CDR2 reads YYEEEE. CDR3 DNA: TGTGCCAGCAGCCGTGGACTAGCGGGCGCCCAAGAGACCCAGTACTTC. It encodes CASSRGLAGAQETQYF.

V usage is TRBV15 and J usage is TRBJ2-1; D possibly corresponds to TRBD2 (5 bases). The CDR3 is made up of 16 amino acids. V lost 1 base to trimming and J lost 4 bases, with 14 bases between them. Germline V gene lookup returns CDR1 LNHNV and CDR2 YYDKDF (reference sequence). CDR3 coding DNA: TGTGCCACCAGCAGAGTGGTAGCTTCGGGGTACAATGAGCAGTTCTTC. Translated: CATSRVVASGYNEQFF.

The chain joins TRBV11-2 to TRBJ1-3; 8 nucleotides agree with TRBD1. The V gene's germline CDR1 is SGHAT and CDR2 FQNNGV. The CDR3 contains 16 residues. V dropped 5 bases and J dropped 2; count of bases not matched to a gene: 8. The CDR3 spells CASSRSLDRAGNTIYF. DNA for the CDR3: TGTGCCAGCAGCCGAAGCCTGGACAGGGCTGGAAACACCATATATTTT.

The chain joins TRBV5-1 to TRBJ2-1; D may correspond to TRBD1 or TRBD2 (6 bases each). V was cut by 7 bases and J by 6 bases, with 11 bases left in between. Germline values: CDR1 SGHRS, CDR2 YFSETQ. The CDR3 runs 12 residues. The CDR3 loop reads CASVQGLNEQFF. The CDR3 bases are TGCGCCAGCGTACAGGGACTCAATGAGCAGTTCTTC.

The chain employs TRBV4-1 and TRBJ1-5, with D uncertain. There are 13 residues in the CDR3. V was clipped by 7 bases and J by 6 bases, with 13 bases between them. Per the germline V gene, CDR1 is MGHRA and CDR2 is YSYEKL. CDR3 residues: CASIWPDGQPQHF. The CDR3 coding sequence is TGCGCCAGCATATGGCCCGACGGTCAGCCCCAGCATTTT.

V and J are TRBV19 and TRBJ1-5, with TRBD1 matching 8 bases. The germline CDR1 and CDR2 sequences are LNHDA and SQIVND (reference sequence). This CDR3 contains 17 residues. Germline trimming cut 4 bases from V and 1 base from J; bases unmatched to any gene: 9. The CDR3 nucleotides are TGTGCCAGTAGTACGGAAGGACAGGGTGGGAGCAATCAGCCCCAGCATTTT. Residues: CASSTEGQGGSNQPQHF.

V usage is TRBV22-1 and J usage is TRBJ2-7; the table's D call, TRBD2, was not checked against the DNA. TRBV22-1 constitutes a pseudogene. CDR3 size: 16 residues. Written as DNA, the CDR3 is TGTCCTGGGAGCGCAGTGACTAGCGGGGGAAACTACGAGCAGTACTTC. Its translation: CPGSAVTSGGNYEQYF.

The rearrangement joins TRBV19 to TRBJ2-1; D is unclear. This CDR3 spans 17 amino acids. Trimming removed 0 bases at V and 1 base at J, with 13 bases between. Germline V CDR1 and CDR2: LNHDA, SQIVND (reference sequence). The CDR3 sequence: CASSIDLATGSYNEQFF. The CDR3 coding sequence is TGTGCCAGTAGTATAGATTTGGCTACGGGTTCCTACAATGAGCAGTTCTTC.